Each of the 14 T cell receptor beta chains below was sequenced from the same sample in a study of control samples from healthy donors and cancer patients. Here immunoSEQ multiplex PCR was the method, and the copy in TCRdb shows in-frame clones only, minus some. This sample carries around 100,000 clones, 80% to 95% of them seen once, and the ten largest clones take around 3%. Sequences were obtained from blood. The receptors here all came from a human donor in good health. The donor label of this sample is uncertain.

The chain recombines TRBV30 with TRBJ1-4, with 7 positions matching TRBD1. Germline V gene data show CDR1 as GTSNPN and CDR2 as SVGIG (reference sequence). Unmatched junction bases numbered 8, after V lost 0 bases and J lost 4 bases. The length of the CDR3 is 16 residues. The CDR3 DNA follows: TGTGCCTGGAGTGTTAGCGTCGGACAGGTTAATGAAAAACTGTTTTTT. Residues: CAWSVSVGQVNEKLFF.

The J gene is TRBJ1-2, the V gene TRBV4-2; 7 bases fit TRBD1. V dropped 0 bases and J dropped 8; count of bases not matched to a gene: 9. Germline-derived CDR1 and CDR2 are LGHNA and YNFKEQ. This CDR3 is built from 15 residues. In nucleotides, the CDR3 is TGTGCCAGCAGCCAAGAGGACAGGAACGGCGGGGGCTACACCTTC. As protein: CASSQEDRNGGGYTF.

This clone was seen only a few times. The chain has TRBV6-5 and TRBJ1-5; a weak D match, TRBD1 (5 bases). Deletions cut 8 bases from V and 4 bases from J, with 12 bases between. Germline V gene lookup returns CDR1 MNHEY and CDR2 SVGAGI. The length of the CDR3 is 13 residues. Written as DNA, the CDR3 is TGTGCCAGCTTCGCAGGGAGTAATCAGCCCCAGCATTTT. This sequence encodes CASFAGSNQPQHF.

Written as DNA, the CDR3 is TGCGCCAGCAGCACCTGGGACAGCACAGATACGCAGTATTTT. It is translated as CASSTWDSTDTQYF. The genes are TRBV5-1 and TRBJ2-3; perhaps D is TRBD1 or TRBD2 (5 bases each). Germline V gene data show CDR1 as SGHRS and CDR2 as YFSETQ. Trimming left V 4 bases short and J 0 bases short, with 9 bases between. The CDR3 covers 14 residues. Looking up the rest from reference TRBV5-1 and TRBJ2-3 gives the full variable domain: KAGVTQTPRYLIKTRGQQVTLSCSPISGHRSVSWYQQTPGQGLQFLFEYFSETQRNKGNFPGRFSGRQFSNSRSEMNVSTLELGDSALYLCASSTWDSTDTQYFGPGTRLTVL.

The V call is TRBV25-1, the J call TRBJ1-1, with TRBD1 matching over 7 bases. This CDR3 region has 13 residues. CDR1 is MGHDK and CDR2 is SYGVNS in the germline V gene. Trimming took 6 bases from V and 5 from J; bases not matched to a gene: 6. CDR3 region: CASSPTGMTEAFF. Written as DNA, the CDR3 is TGTGCCAGCAGCCCGACAGGGATGACTGAAGCTTTCTTT. Variable domain in full (rest from reference TRBV25-1 and TRBJ1-1): EADIYQTPRYLVIGTGKKITLECSQTMGHDKMYWYQQDPGMELHLIHYSYGVNSTEKGDLSSESTVSRIRTEHFPLTLESARPSHTSQYLCASSPTGMTEAFFGQGTRLTVV.

CDR3 coding DNA: TGTGCCAGCAGTTACTCGATATCAGATACTAACTCCTACGAGCAGTACTTC. Residues: CASSYSISDTNSYEQYF. J is TRBJ2-7 and V is TRBV6-2 or TRBV6-3; D is undetermined. This CDR3 spans 17 amino acids. Germline assignment: CDR1 MNHEY and CDR2 SVGEGT. V shed 0 bases and J shed 0 bases, with 15 bases lying between them.

The V gene is TRBV28, the J gene TRBJ1-1; D gene unclear. Germline V gives CDR1 MDHEN, CDR2 SYDVKM. CDR3 size: 14 residues. V was pared by 3 bases and J by 1 base, with 9 bases between. CDR3 residues: CASSFFTRNTEAFF. As DNA, the CDR3 is TGTGCCAGCAGTTTTTTTACGAGGAACACTGAAGCTTTCTTT.

This rearrangement joins TRBV5-1 to TRBJ2-2; D is ambiguous. V was clipped by 5 bases and J by 0 bases, with 5 bases between them. The CDR3 sequence is 13 residues long. The germline V gene has CDR1 SGHRS and CDR2 YFSETQ. The CDR3, as DNA: TGCGCCAGCAGGTCCACGAACACCGGGGAGCTGTTTTTT. Translated: CASRSTNTGELFF.

The V gene is TRBV19, the J gene TRBJ1-5; D gene unclear. CDR3 length equals 13 residues. Looked up from germline, CDR1 is LNHDA and CDR2 is SQIVND (reference sequence). The V end lost 7 bases, the J end lost 4 bases, and 11 bases lay between the germline ends. CDR3 sequence: CASNTDVNQPQHF. In nucleotides, the CDR3 is TGTGCCAGTAACACGGATGTAAATCAGCCCCAGCATTTT. Together with reference TRBV19 and TRBJ1-5, the CDR3 gives the full variable domain: DGGITQSPKYLFRKEGQNVTLSCEQNLNHDAMYWYRQDPGQGLRLIYYSQIVNDFQKGDIAEGYSVSREKKESFPLTVTSAQKNPTAFYLCASNTDVNQPQHFGDGTRLSIL.

To note about this clone: The same CDR3 arises from other DNA sequences in this sample as well. V usage is TRBV5-1 and J usage is TRBJ1-1; D is ambiguous. The length of the CDR3 is 14 residues. V was cut by 0 bases and J by 0 bases, with 6 bases left in between. Germline V gene lookup returns CDR1 SGHRS and CDR2 YFSETQ. CDR3 sequence reads: CASSLGTLNTEAFF. DNA of the CDR3: TGCGCCAGCAGCTTGGGGACTTTGAACACTGAAGCTTTCTTT.

The rearrangement joins TRBV2 to TRBJ1-2; a weak D match, TRBD1 (5 bases). Germline CDR1 is SNHLY and CDR2 is FYNNEI. The CDR3 consists of 15 residues. V was cut by 4 bases and J by 3 bases, with 15 bases left in between. For the CDR3, the DNA is TGTGCCAGCAGTGGGGTATGGCAGGGCCACTATGGCTACACCTTC. Its protein is CASSGVWQGHYGYTF.

The CDR3 spells CASSEGNEQYV. As DNA, the CDR3 is TGTGCCAGCAGCGAGGGAAACGAGCAGTACGTC. This rearrangement joins TRBV5-5 to TRBJ2-7, with D possibly being TRBD2 (5 bases). Germline assignment: CDR1 SGHKS and CDR2 YYEKEE (reference sequence). The CDR3 loop spans 11 amino acids. V was cut by 4 bases and J by 5 bases, with 7 bases left in between.

V is TRBV19 and J is TRBJ2-2; D gene ambiguous. V was trimmed by 3 bases and J by 1 base, leaving 6 bases between them. The CDR3 runs 14 residues. Germline-derived CDR1 and CDR2 are LNHDA and SQIVND (reference sequence). CDR3 DNA: TGTGCCAGTAGTATCGCACAGAACACCGGGGAGCTGTTTTTT. This gives the protein CASSIAQNTGELFF.

The rearrangement joins TRBV18 to TRBJ2-3; possibly TRBD1 or TRBD2 for D (5 bases each). Trimming pared 3 bases from V and 2 bases from J, leaving 21 bases between. Per germline, CDR1 KGHSH and CDR2 LQKENI. The CDR3 has 18 residues. In nucleotides, the CDR3 is TGTGCCAGCTCACCGGGGGACGGAGCAGAAAAACACACAGATACGCAGTATTTT. Residues: CASSPGDGAEKHTDTQYF.